Sequencing of this T cell receptor beta chain was carried out in a study of blood T cells in healthy people across ages. Study context: For every two T cells, template switching captured about one barcoded beta molecule.

The CDR3 extends over 15 amino acids. Trimming removed 6 bases from V and 14 bases from J, with 23 bases in between. CDR1 WSHSY and CDR2 SAAADI come from the germline V gene. Points from the study as a whole: Whereas aged donors had fewer naive CD4+ cells, long-lived donors had more of them and higher diversity.

PCR was performed a second time for roughly 7 to 11 cycles using a sample-barcoded 5' primer and a J-beta primer mix. Sequencing of every sample gave 3 million or more CDR3-containing paired-end reads. MiXCR was run by TCRdb on the 5' RACE reads, yielding one entry per CDR3 protein. The sample has 1,800,000 or so distinct CDR3 sequences; about two fifths are singletons. This clonotype was seen a handful of times. The antigen remains undetermined. Total RNA, at least 5.5 micrograms per sample, came from PBMCs. The sequence derives from a human donor in good health. Sequencing was carried out using blood. The chain joins TRBV10-2 to TRBJ1-6; no firm D call. CDR3 sequence: CASRGRDSKGSSLHF. CDR3 DNA: TGCGCCAGCAGAGGCCGAGACTCCAAAGGGTCATCCCTCCACTTT.